The following is a TCR beta chain sequence with its context. TCRdb reprocessed the 5' RACE reads with MiXCR, giving one entry per CDR3 protein. The sample has 350,000 to 550,000 distinct CDR3 sequences; about a sixth are singletons. This record comes from a study of T-cell memory formation after mild COVID-19. Study-level background: TCR clusters largely stayed donor specific.

The sequencing input was PBMCs or a T cell subset sorted from them (not recorded which). The receptor was derived from a man aged 18 to 29 who had mild COVID-19 (a few samples of this study predate the infection). Cell type and time point are not known.

The CDR3 region is CASGARRGDADTQYF. Written as DNA, the CDR3 is TGCGCCAGCGGAGCCCGGCGGGGAGACGCAGATACGCAGTATTTT. The J gene is TRBJ2-3, the V gene TRBV5-1, with D tentatively TRBD2 (6 bases). V was pared by 7 bases and J by 4 bases, with 19 bases between. The CDR3 contains 15 residues. Per the germline V gene, CDR1 is SGHRS and CDR2 is YFSETQ.